This T cell receptor beta chain comes out of a study of shared clonotypes between healthy human individuals. The CDR3 sequence is 12 residues long. Trimming shortened V by 4 bases and J by 5 bases, and 9 bases separated the two germline ends. Germline values: CDR1 SGDLS, CDR2 YYNGEE. This table comes from immunoSEQ multiplex PCR, and its TCRdb copy is limited to in-frame clones, with some not included. In the table there are fewer than 1.4 million clones, more than 75% of which are singletons. This receptor was obtained from a man between 18 and 29 years old in good health. Some clones in this sample may be carry-over from other donors' samples. Sequencing was performed on memory CD4+ T cells from PBMCs. Subset: CD45RA-negative fraction. The chain is built from TRBV9 and TRBJ1-1, with D uncertain. CDR3: CASSSQTTEAFF. CDR3 coding DNA: TGTGCCAGCAGCTCCCAGACTACTGAAGCTTTCTTT.